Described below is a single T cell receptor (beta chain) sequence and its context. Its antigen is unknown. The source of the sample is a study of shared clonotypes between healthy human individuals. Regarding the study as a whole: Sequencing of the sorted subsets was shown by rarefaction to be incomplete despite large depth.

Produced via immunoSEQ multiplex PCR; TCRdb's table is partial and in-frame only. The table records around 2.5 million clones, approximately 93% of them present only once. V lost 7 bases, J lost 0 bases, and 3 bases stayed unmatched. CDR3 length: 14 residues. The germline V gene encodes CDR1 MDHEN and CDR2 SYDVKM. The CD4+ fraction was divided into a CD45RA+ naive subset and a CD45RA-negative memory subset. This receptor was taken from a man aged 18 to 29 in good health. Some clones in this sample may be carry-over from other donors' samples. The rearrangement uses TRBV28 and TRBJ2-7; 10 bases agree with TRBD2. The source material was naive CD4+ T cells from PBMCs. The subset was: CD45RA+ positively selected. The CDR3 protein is CASIRTSGSYEQYF. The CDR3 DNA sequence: TGTGCCAGCATTAGGACTAGCGGCTCCTACGAGCAGTACTTC.